Below, 17 T cell receptor beta chains from the same sample are listed, as sequenced in a study of response to subunit inactivated influenza vaccine. TCRdb itself ran the RT-PCR reads through MiXCR, one entry per CDR3 protein. The sample contains 500,000 to 600,000 distinct CDR3 sequences, about 14% of which appear only once. Specimen: PBMCs from blood, collected approximately 13 days after vaccination. Receptors were obtained from a man aged 45-65 years who received an inactivated influenza vaccine.

This clonotype has ten or more counts. This sequence joins TRBV5-1 and TRBJ2-7; 7 bases match TRBD1. The length of the CDR3 is 14 residues. V dropped 1 base and J dropped 2; count of bases not matched to a gene: 3. Germline V gene data show CDR1 as SGHRS and CDR2 as YFSETQ. The CDR3 is CASSLRTGTYEQYF. CDR3 nucleotides: TGCGCCAGCAGCTTGCGGACAGGAACCTACGAGCAGTACTTC.

J is TRBJ1-4 and V is TRBV9, with no clear D. In germline, CDR1 is SGDLS, CDR2 YYNGEE. Trimming took 3 bases from V and 8 from J, leaving 14 bases between them. This CDR3 is built from 14 residues. In nucleotides, the CDR3 is TGTGCCAGCAGCGCTTGGGGTAGAGAGGAAAAACTGTTTTTT. This encodes CASSAWGREEKLFF. Using reference TRBV9 and TRBJ1-4 for the parts outside the CDR3, the full variable domain is DSGVTQTPKHLITATGQRVTLRCSPRSGDLSVYWYQQSLDQGLQFLIQYYNGEERAKGNILERFSAQQFPDLHSELNLSSLELGDSALYFCASSAWGREEKLFFGSGTQLSVL.

J is TRBJ2-1 and V is TRBV3-1; 11 bases match TRBD2. Germline-derived CDR1 and CDR2 are LGHDT and YNNKEL (reference sequence). There are 14 residues in the CDR3. V gave up 2 bases and J gave up 10 bases; unmatched junction bases: 4. Here the CDR3 reads CASSQLAGGGEQFF. The CDR3 region has the DNA TGTGCCAGCAGCCAACTAGCGGGAGGCGGCGAGCAGTTCTTC.

V and J are TRBV5-1 and TRBJ1-6; D gene unclear. This CDR3 is built from 16 residues. Germline V gene lookup returns CDR1 SGHRS and CDR2 YFSETQ. V was pared by 4 bases and J by 7 bases, with 18 bases between. The CDR3 nucleotides are TGCGCCAGCAGCGGGATACCTCATCCCGGGAATTCACCCCTCCACTTT. Amino acid sequence: CASSGIPHPGNSPLHF.

The table lists this clonotype with a few counts. The chain has TRBV25-1 and TRBJ2-1; 7 bases are a match to TRBD1. CDR1 is MGHDK, CDR2 SYGVNS, per germline. The CDR3 runs 15 residues. The ends lost 4 bases at V and 4 bases at J; junction bases unmatched: 7. CDR3 in amino acids: CASSANRGVYNEQFF. The CDR3 DNA is TGTGCCAGCAGTGCGAACAGGGGAGTATACAATGAGCAGTTCTTC.

This clonotype has a handful of counts. The gene calls are TRBV28 and TRBJ2-1, with no clear D. The CDR3 is 15 amino acids. From germline, CDR1 is MDHEN and CDR2 SYDVKM. V dropped 5 bases and J dropped 4 bases, with 15 bases sitting between them. The CDR3 coding sequence is TGTGCCAGCAGTCAAGCGCGAAACCGATACAATGAGCAGTTCTTC. Translated, it gives CASSQARNRYNEQFF.

This clonotype was recorded at least ten times. The CDR3 protein is CASSLQAGGSEAFF. CDR3 bases: TGTGCCAGCAGTTTACAGGCAGGGGGGAGTGAAGCTTTCTTT. The V call is TRBV12-3 or TRBV12-4, the J call TRBJ1-1; TRBD1 agrees at 7 bases. Trimming cost V 2 bases and J 7 bases; bases outside gene matches: 7. The length of the CDR3 is 14 residues.

Written as DNA, the CDR3 is TGTGCCAGCAGTTTCAGGGCGCATTATGGCTACACCTTC. Amino acids: CASSFRAHYGYTF. V gene TRBV28 combines with J gene TRBJ1-2; weak D call: TRBD1 (5 bases). Looked up from germline, CDR1 is MDHEN and CDR2 is SYDVKM. V was pared by 3 bases and J by 5 bases, with 10 bases between. This CDR3 has 13 amino acids.

The J gene is TRBJ1-5, the V gene TRBV5-6, with TRBD1 matching over 10 bases. Per germline, CDR1 SGHDT and CDR2 YYEEEE. This CDR3 has 14 amino acids. V shed 3 bases, J shed 5 bases, and the junction held 2 bases outside the gene matches. CDR3 sequence (DNA): TGTGCCAGCAGCTCGGGACAGGGGTATCAGCCCCAGCATTTT. Protein sequence: CASSSGQGYQPQHF.

V is TRBV25-1 and J is TRBJ2-5; D is unresolved. Trimming shortened V by 6 bases and J by 2 bases, and 7 bases separated the two germline ends. The CDR3 is made up of 12 amino acids. Germline-derived CDR1 and CDR2 are MGHDK and SYGVNS. The CDR3 DNA reads as TGTGCCAGCAGGCTAGAACAAGAGACCCAGTACTTC. Translating gives CASRLEQETQYF.

This clonotype was counted only a few times. This chain links TRBV12-3 or TRBV12-4 with TRBJ2-6; D is undetermined. Between the trimmed V and J ends, which lost 3 bases and 4 bases, there was a span of 13 bases. The CDR3 consists of 16 residues. The CDR3 bases are TGTGCCAGCAGTTTTGGCCAGGTAGCCGGGGCCAACGTCCTGACTTTC. Translated: CASSFGQVAGANVLTF.

This clonotype was seen just once. J is TRBJ2-1 and V is TRBV7-3, with D uncertain. The CDR3 is made up of 14 amino acids. The germline CDR1 and CDR2 sequences are SGHTA and FQGTGA. The V end was cut by 2 bases, the J end by 6 bases, with 11 bases between. CDR3 in amino acids: CASSLDSVGNEQFF. In DNA form, the CDR3 reads TGTGCCAGCAGCTTAGATTCCGTCGGCAATGAGCAGTTCTTC. Full variable domain (missing parts from reference TRBV7-3 and TRBJ2-1): GAGVSQTPSNKVTEKGKYVELRCDPISGHTALYWYRQSLGQGPEFLIYFQGTGAADDSGLPNDRFFAVRPEGSVSTLKIQRTERGDSAVYLCASSLDSVGNEQFFGPGTRLTVL.

In this sample, this clonotype turned up a few times. The chain couples TRBV7-2 to TRBJ2-3; the match to TRBD2 covers 16 bases. Per the germline V gene, CDR1 is SGHTA and CDR2 is FQGNSA. V lost 5 bases, J lost 2 bases, and 4 bases stayed unmatched. This CDR3 comprises 17 residues. The CDR3 coding sequence is TGTGCCAGCAGCCTCGGGACTAGCGGGGGGGCCACAGATACGCAGTATTTT. Amino acid sequence: CASSLGTSGGATDTQYF.

This clonotype occurred many times. This chain joins TRBV11-1 and TRBJ2-2; D call uncertain. The CDR3 totals 13 residues. Germline CDR1 SGHAT, CDR2 FQDESV (reference sequence). V lost 5 bases to trimming and J lost 4 bases, with 8 bases between them. Here the CDR3 DNA reads TGTGCCAGCAGCCCCCGAGGCACCGGGGAGCTGTTTTTT. Translating it yields CASSPRGTGELFF.

This clonotype was counted ten times or more. This chain joins TRBV12-3 or TRBV12-4 and TRBJ2-1; D not certain. The CDR3 covers 12 residues. V lost 3 bases to trimming and J lost 6 bases, with 6 bases between them. The CDR3: CASSLSLNEQFF. In DNA form, the CDR3 reads TGTGCCAGCAGTTTGTCCCTCAATGAGCAGTTCTTC.

The chain employs TRBV29-1 and TRBJ2-7; no clear D gene. The CDR3 covers 14 residues. CDR1 is SQVTM and CDR2 is ANQGSEA in the germline V gene. The V and J ends lost 0 bases and 0 bases respectively, with 9 bases between them. The CDR3 protein is CSVEDRRISYEQYF. The CDR3 coding sequence is TGCAGCGTTGAAGATCGAAGGATCTCCTACGAGCAGTACTTC.

The table lists this clonotype with many counts. The chain uses TRBV5-1 and TRBJ1-1; no clear D. Per germline, CDR1 SGHRS and CDR2 YFSETQ. V was clipped by 0 bases and J by 2 bases, with 11 bases between them. The CDR3 consists of 15 residues. The CDR3 protein is CASSLANQPNTEAFF. As DNA, the CDR3 is TGCGCCAGCAGCTTGGCAAACCAACCTAACACTGAAGCTTTCTTT.